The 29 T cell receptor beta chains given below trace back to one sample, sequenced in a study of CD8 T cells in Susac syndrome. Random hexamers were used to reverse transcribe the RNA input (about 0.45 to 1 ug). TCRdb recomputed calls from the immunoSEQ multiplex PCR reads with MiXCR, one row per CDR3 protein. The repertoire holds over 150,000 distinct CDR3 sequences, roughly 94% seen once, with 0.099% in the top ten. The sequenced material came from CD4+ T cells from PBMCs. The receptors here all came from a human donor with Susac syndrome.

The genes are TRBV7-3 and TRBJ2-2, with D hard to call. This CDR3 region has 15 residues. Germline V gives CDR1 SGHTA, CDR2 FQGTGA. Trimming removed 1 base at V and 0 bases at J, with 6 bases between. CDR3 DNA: TGTGCCAGCAGCTTAAGCGCAACGAACACCGGGGAGCTGTTTTTT. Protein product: CASSLSATNTGELFF.

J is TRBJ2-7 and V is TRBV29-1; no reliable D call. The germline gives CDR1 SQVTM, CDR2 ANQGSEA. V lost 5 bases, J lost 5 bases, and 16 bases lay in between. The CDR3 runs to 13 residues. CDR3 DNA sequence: TGCAGCGTTCGCAGACTTCTAGGACACGAGCAGTACTTC. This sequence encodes CSVRRLLGHEQYF.

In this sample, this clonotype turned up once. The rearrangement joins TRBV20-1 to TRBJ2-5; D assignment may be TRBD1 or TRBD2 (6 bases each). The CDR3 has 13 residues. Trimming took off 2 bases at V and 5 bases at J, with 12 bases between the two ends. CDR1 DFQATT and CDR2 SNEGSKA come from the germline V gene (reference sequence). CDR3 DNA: TGCAGTGCTAGAACCGGGGGCCGCGAGACCCAGTACTTC. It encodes CSARTGGRETQYF.

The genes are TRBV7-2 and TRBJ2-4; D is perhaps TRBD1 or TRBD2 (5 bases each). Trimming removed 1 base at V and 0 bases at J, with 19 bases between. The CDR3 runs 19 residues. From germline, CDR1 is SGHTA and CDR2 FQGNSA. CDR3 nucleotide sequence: TGTGCCAGCAGCTTAGAGTTAGGAATACGGGACCTAGCCAAAAACATTCAGTACTTC. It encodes CASSLELGIRDLAKNIQYF.

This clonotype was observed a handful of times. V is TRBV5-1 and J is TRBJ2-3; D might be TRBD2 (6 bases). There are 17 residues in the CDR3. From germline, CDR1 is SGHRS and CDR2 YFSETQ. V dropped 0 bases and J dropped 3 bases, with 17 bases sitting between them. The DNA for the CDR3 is TGCGCCAGCAGCTTGGGGTCGGGGGACGGACCGACAGATACGCAGTATTTT. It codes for CASSLGSGDGPTDTQYF.

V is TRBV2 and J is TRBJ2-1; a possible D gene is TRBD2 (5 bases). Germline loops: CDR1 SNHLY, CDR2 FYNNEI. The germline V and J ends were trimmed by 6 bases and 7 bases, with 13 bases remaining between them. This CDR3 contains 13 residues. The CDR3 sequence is CASRLHTGNEQFF. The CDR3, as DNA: TGTGCCAGCAGGCTCCATACGGGGAATGAGCAGTTCTTC. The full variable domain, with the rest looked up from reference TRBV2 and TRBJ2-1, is EPEVTQTPSHQVTQMGQEVILRCVPISNHLYFYWYRQILGQKVEFLVSFYNNEISEKSEIFDDQFSVERPDGSNFTLKIRSTKLEDSAMYFCASRLHTGNEQFFGPGTRLTVL.

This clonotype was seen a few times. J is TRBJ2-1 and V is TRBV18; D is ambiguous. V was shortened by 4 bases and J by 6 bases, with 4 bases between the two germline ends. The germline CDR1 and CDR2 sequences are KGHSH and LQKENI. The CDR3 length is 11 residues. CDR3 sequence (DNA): TGTGCCAGCTCACTTATCAATGAGCAGTTCTTC. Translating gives CASSLINEQFF.

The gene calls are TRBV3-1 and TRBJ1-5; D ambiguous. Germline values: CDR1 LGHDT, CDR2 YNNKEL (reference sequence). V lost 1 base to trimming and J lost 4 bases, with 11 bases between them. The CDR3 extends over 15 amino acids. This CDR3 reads CASSQGRSPNQPQHF. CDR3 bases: TGTGCCAGCAGCCAAGGGAGGTCACCTAATCAGCCCCAGCATTTT.

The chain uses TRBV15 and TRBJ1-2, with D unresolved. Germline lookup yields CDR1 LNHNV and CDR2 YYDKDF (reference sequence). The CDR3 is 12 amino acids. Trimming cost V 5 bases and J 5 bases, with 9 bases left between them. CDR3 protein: CATSGLRYGYTF. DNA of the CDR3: TGTGCCACCAGCGGCTTGAGGTATGGCTACACCTTC.

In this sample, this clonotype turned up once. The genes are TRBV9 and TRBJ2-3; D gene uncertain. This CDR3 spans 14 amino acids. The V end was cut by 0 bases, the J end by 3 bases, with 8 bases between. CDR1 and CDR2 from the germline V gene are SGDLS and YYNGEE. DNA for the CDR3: TGTGCCAGCAGCGTAGGAGGAATGACAGATACGCAGTATTTT. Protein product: CASSVGGMTDTQYF.

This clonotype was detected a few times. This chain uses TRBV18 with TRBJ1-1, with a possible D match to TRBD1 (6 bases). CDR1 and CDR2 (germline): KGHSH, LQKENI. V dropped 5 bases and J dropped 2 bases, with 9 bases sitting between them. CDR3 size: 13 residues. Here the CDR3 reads CASSSGQNTEAFF. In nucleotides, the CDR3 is TGTGCCAGCTCATCGGGACAAAACACTGAAGCTTTCTTT.

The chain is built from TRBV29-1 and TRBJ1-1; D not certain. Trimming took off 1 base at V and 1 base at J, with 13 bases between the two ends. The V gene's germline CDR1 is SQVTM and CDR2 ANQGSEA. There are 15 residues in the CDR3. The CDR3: CSVEVKRAANTEAFF. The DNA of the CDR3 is TGCAGCGTTGAAGTAAAAAGGGCCGCGAACACTGAAGCTTTCTTT.

Here the CDR3 DNA reads TGCGCCAGCAGCCGCTGGGGGGTAGGGGGCGGCTACACCTTC. As protein: CASSRWGVGGGYTF. The chain has TRBV4-3 and TRBJ1-2; 7 bases map to TRBD1. J lost 8 bases, V lost 4 bases, and 10 bases had no gene match. From germline, CDR1 is LGHNA and CDR2 YSLEER. This CDR3 comprises 14 residues.

The CDR3 bases are TGTGCCAGCAGTCCTACTAGCGCCCGCACAGATACGCAGTATTTT. Translated: CASSPTSARTDTQYF. This sequence joins TRBV7-2 and TRBJ2-3, with 7 bases aligning to TRBD2. Germline CDR1 and CDR2: SGHTA and FQGNSA. The CDR3 is made up of 15 amino acids. V trimming: 6 bases; J trimming: 1 base; junction bases outside the gene matches: 7.

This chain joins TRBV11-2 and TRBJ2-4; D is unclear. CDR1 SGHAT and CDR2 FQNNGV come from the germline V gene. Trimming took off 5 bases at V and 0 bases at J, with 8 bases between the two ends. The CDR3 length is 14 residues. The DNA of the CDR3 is TGTGCCAGCAGCCTCATACAAGCCAAAAACATTCAGTACTTC. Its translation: CASSLIQAKNIQYF.

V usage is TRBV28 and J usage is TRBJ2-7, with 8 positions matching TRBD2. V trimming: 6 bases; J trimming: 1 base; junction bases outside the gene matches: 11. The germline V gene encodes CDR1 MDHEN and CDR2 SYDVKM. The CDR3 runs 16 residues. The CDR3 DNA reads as TGTGCCAGCAGATCCGGGACTAGAGGATATTCCTACGAGCAGTACTTC. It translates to CASRSGTRGYSYEQYF.

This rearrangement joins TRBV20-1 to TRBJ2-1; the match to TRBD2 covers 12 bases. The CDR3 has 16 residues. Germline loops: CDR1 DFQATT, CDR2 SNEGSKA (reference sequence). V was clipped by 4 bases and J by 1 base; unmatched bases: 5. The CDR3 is CSATSGGASSYNEQFF. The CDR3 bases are TGCAGTGCTACTAGCGGGGGGGCATCTTCCTACAATGAGCAGTTCTTC.

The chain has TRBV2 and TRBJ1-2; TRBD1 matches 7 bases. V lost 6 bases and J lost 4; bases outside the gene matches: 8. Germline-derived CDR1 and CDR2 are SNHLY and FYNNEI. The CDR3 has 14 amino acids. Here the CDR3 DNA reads TGTGCCAGCAGAGCGTACAGGGGAGTCTATGGCTACACCTTC. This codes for CASRAYRGVYGYTF.

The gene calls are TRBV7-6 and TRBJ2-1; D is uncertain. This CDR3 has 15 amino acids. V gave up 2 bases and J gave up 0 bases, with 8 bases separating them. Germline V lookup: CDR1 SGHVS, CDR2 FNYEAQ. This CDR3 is CASSLRIDSYNEQFF. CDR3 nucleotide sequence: TGTGCCAGCAGCTTACGCATTGACTCCTACAATGAGCAGTTCTTC.

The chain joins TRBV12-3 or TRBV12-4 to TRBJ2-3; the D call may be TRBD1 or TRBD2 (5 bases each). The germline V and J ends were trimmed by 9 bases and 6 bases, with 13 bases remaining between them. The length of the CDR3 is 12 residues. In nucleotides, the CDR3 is TGTGCCAGTCGGACCAGGGACGATACGCAGTATTTT. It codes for CASRTRDDTQYF.

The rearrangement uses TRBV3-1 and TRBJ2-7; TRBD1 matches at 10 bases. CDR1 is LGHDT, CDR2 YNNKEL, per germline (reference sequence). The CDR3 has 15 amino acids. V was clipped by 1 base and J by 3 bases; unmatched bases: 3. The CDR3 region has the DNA TGTGCCAGCAGCCAAGTGGGGGACAGGGGCTACGAGCAGTACTTC. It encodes CASSQVGDRGYEQYF.

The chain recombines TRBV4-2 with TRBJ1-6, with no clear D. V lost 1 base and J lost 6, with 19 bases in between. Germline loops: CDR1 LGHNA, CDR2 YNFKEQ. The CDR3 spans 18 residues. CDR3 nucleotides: TGTGCCAGCAGCCAAGTTTTTCGGGAAGGAGGGATTAATTCACCCCTCCACTTT. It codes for CASSQVFREGGINSPLHF.

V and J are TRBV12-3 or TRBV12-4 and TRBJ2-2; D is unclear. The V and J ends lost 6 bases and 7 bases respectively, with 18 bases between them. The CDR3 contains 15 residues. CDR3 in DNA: TGTGCCAGCAGCGTCCGAAGCCCTCGGAACGGGGAGCTGTTTTTT. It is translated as CASSVRSPRNGELFF.

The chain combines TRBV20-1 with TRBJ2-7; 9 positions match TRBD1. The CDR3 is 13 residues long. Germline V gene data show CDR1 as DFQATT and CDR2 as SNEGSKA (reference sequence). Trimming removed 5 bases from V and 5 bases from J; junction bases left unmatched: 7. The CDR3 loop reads CSAPWTGVDEQYF. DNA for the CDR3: TGCAGTGCTCCGTGGACAGGGGTCGACGAGCAGTACTTC.

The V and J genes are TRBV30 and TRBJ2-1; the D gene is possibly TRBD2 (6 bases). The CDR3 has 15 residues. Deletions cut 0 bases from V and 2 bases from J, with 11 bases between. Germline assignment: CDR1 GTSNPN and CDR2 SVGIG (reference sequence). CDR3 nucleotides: TGTGCCTGGAGTGTAGGACTAAAGCCCTACAATGAGCAGTTCTTC. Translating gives CAWSVGLKPYNEQFF.

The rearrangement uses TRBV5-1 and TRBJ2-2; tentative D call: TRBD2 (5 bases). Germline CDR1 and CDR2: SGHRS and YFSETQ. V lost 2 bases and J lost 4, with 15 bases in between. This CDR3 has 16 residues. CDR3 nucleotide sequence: TGCGCCAGCAGCTTATTCCTCAGTGCGGGCACCGGGGAGCTGTTTTTT. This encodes CASSLFLSAGTGELFF.

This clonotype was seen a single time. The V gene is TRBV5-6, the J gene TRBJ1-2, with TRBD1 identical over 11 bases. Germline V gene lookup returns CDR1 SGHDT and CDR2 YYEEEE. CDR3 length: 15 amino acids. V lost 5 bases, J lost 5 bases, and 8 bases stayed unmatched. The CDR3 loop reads CASRRGQGGPYGYTF. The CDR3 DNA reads TGTGCCAGCAGACGGGGACAGGGGGGACCTTATGGCTACACCTTC.

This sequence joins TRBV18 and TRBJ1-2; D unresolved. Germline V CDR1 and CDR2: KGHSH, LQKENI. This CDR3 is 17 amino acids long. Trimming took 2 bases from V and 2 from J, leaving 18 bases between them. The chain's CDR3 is CASSPAVEANINYGYTF. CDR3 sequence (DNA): TGTGCCAGCTCACCAGCTGTCGAGGCCAACATAAACTATGGCTACACCTTC.

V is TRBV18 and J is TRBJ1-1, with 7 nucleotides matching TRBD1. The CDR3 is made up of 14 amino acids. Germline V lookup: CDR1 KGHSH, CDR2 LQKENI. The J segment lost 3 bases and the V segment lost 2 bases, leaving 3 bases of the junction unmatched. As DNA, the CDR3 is TGTGCCAGCTCACCATACAGGGGATACACTGAAGCTTTCTTT. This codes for CASSPYRGYTEAFF. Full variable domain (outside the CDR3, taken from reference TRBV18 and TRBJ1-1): NAGVMQNPRHLVRRRGQEARLRCSPMKGHSHVYWYRQLPEEGLKFMVYLQKENIIDESGMPKERFSAEFPKEGPSILRIQQVVRGDSAAYFCASSPYRGYTEAFFGQGTRLTVV.